A selection of T cell receptor beta chains follows, all from one sample in a study of blood T cell repertoires in COVID-19. Clones were read by immunoSEQ multiplex PCR, and TCRdb kept only the in-frame ones, dropping some. The sample shows a few hundred thousand clones, 85% of them seen only once. Material: peripheral blood. All receptors derive from a woman younger than 35 with acute or convalescent COVID-19. The CDR3 runs from the conserved cysteine through the conserved F or W. A D gene is named only where the DNA matches it firmly. A row's size may be missing; if present it is once, few, many or a size class.

clone_size	v_call	j_call	d_call	cdr3_nt	cdr3_aa
NA	TRBV5-1	TRBJ2-5	TRBD2	TGCGCCAGCACCCTAGCGGGAAAGGAGACCCAGTACTTC	CASTLAGKETQYF
NA	TRBV5-4	TRBJ1-5	NA	TGTGCCAGCAGCCTAGACGTAAATCAGCCCCAGCATTTT	CASSLDVNQPQHF
NA	TRBV29-1	TRBJ2-2	TRBD1	TGCAGCGTTGATCCCGGGACAGCGACGAACACCGGGGAGCTGTTTTTT	CSVDPGTATNTGELFF
NA	TRBV10-3	TRBJ2-7	TRBD2	TGTGCCATCGGGGGGGGGATCGGCGAGCAGTACTTC	CAIGGGIGEQYF
NA	TRBV15	TRBJ1-1	NA	TGTGCCACCAGCCTGACGGCTACCAGGGAAGCTTTCTTT	CATSLTATREAFF
NA	TRBV5-1	TRBJ1-2	TRBD1	TGCGCCAGCAGCCTGGGACAGTCTAACTATGGCTACACCTTC	CASSLGQSNYGYTF
many	TRBV5-4	TRBJ1-2	TRBD1	TGTGCCAGCAGCGGCGGAAGTCCAGGGGGCAGTGGCTACACCTTC	CASSGGSPGGSGYTF
NA	TRBV15	TRBJ2-5	TRBD2	TGTGCCACCAGCAGAGATCCCGGCGGGAGCCAAGAGACCCAGTACTTC	CATSRDPGGSQETQYF
NA	TRBV5-1	TRBJ1-2	TRBD1	TGCGCCAGCAGCGAAGCACCGCAGGGGGCGGGGTATGGCTACACCTTC	CASSEAPQGAGYGYTF
NA	TRBV27	TRBJ1-6	NA	TGTGCCACACGCCAGGGGTCTTTTAATTCACCCCTCCACTTT	CATRQGSFNSPLHF
few	TRBV2	TRBJ1-1	NA	TGTGCCAGCAGGATGAACAGTGGGACTGAAGCTTTCTTT	CASRMNSGTEAFF
once	TRBV9	TRBJ1-3	NA	TGTGCCAGCAGCGTCGAAACAGGGATGACCATATATTTT	CASSVETGMTIYF
NA	TRBV4-1	TRBJ2-1	NA	TGCGCCAGCAGCCACCCTCCCTCCTCGGACAATGAGCAGTTCTTC	CASSHPPSSDNEQFF
few	TRBV18	TRBJ1-6	NA	TGTGCCAGCTCACCACCGTCGGCGGGGTTCTCCTATAATTCACCCCTCCACTTT	CASSPPSAGFSYNSPLHF
many	TRBV6-1	TRBJ2-3	TRBD1	TGTGCCAGCAGTGAAGCGGAAACAGGGGGCACAGATACGCAGTATTTT	CASSEAETGGTDTQYF
NA	TRBV7-8	TRBJ2-7	TRBD2	TGTGCCAGCAGCTTAGCGGGGACTAGCGGGAGGGAGTCCTACGAGCAGTACTTC	CASSLAGTSGRESYEQYF
NA	TRBV19	TRBJ1-5	NA	TGTGCCAGTAGGCTTCACGAACCGACATTCCCTAGCAATCAGCCCCAGCATTTT	CASRLHEPTFPSNQPQHF
NA	TRBV9	TRBJ1-5	NA	TGTGCCAGCAGCGAGGGGGGGACCAATCAGCCCCAGCATTTT	CASSEGGTNQPQHF
NA	TRBV4-2	TRBJ2-7	NA	TGTGCCAGCAGCCAAGGCATGAGGGAGGCCCACGAGCAGTACTTC	CASSQGMREAHEQYF
NA	TRBV7-6	TRBJ1-1	NA	TGTGCCAGCAGCTTAACAGGGAACACTGAAGCTTTCTTT	CASSLTGNTEAFF
NA	TRBV5-1	TRBJ2-7	TRBD1	TGCGCCAGCAGCCGGAGGGACAGGGGGAAATACGAGCAGTACTTC	CASSRRDRGKYEQYF
NA	TRBV6-5	TRBJ1-3	TRBD1	TGTGCCAGCAGCCGGGACAGGGCAAACACCATATATTTT	CASSRDRANTIYF
NA	TRBV2	TRBJ1-1	NA	TGTGCCAGCAGTGAGGGACGGGGGTTCACTGAAGCTTTCTTT	CASSEGRGFTEAFF
NA	TRBV9	TRBJ2-1	TRBD2	TGTGCCAGCAGCGTAGAGGCGGGAGGGATTTACAATGAGCAGTTCTTC	CASSVEAGGIYNEQFF
NA	TRBV10-3	TRBJ1-2	NA	TGTGCCATCAGTGAAAAGGCCCCCCGGGGTGCTAACTATGGCTACACCTTC	CAISEKAPRGANYGYTF
NA	TRBV5-1	TRBJ1-5	NA	TGCGCCAGCAGCTTGGCGGGTACCACGGATCAGCCCCAGCATTTT	CASSLAGTTDQPQHF